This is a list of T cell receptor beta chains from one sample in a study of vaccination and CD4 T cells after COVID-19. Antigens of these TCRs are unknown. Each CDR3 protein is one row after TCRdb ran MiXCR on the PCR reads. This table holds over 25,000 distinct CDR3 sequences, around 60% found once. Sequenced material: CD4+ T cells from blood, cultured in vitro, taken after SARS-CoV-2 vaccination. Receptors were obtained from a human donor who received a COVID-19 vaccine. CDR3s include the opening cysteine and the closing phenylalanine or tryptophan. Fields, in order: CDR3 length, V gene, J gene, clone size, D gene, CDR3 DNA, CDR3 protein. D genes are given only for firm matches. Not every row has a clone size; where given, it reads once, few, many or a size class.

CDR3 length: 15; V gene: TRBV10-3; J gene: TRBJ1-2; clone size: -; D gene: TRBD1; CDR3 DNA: TGTGCCATCGAGGACAGGGGGGATATTAACTATGGCTACACCTTC; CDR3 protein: CAIEDRGDINYGYTF
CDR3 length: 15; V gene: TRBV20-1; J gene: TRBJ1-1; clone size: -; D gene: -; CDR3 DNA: TGCAGTGCAGGCGAATCAGGGGACGTGAACACTGAAGCTTTCTTT; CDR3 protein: CSAGESGDVNTEAFF
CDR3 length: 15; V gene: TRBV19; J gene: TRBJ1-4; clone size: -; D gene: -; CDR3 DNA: TGTGCCAGTAGCCTGGAGGGGGTACAAGGAGAAAAACTGTTTTTT; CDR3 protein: CASSLEGVQGEKLFF
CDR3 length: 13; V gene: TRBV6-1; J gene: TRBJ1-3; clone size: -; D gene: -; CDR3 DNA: TGTGCCAGCAGTGAAGCCCCACGAAACACCATATATTTT; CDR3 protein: CASSEAPRNTIYF
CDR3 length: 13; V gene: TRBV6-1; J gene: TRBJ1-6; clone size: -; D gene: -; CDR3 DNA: TGTGCCAGCACGCGGGGCGCAGAATCACCCCTCCACTTT; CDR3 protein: CASTRGAESPLHF
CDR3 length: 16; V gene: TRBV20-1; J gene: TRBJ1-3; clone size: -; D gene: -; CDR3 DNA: TGCAGTGCTAGAGATCGAACAGGGAGCTCTGGAAACACCATATATTTT; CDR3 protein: CSARDRTGSSGNTIYF
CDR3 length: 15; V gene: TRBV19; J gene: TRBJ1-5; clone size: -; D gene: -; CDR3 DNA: TGTGCCAGTAGTAGAGAGCCACTGAGGGGTCAGCCCCAGCATTTT; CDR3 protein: CASSREPLRGQPQHF
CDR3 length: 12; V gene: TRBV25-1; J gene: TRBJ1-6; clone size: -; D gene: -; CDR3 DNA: TGTGCCAGCAGTGGGTCGGGTTCACCCCTCCACTTT; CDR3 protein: CASSGSGSPLHF
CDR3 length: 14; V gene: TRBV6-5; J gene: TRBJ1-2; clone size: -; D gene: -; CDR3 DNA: TGTGCCAGCAGTTACGGTCCGGGGGAATATGGCTACACCTTC; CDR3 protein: CASSYGPGEYGYTF
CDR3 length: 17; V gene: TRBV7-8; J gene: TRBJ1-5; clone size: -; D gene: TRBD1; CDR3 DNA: TGTGCCAGCCGCCGGACAGGGGGAATGGATAGCAATCAGCCCCAGCATTTT; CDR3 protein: CASRRTGGMDSNQPQHF
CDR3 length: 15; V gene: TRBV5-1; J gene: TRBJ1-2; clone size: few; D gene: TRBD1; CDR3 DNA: TGCGCCAGCAGCCTGTTAGGGACAGACAGAAATGGCTACACCTTC; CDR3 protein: CASSLLGTDRNGYTF